A selection of T cell receptor beta chains follows, all from one sample in a study of response to subunit inactivated influenza vaccine. TCRdb called the RT-PCR reads again in MiXCR, with one record for every CDR3 protein. This repertoire shows about 540,000 distinct CDR3 sequences, under 30% found once; its top ten account for 2.5% to 3.5%. These data are also associated with another study on T cells expressing NK-cell markers.

The starting material was CD4+ T cells sorted from PBMCs, obtained 12 days after vaccination. Receptor source: a man aged 50 to 60 who received an inactivated influenza vaccine. Both conserved end residues are part of each CDR3. The order of the fields is D gene, J gene, clone size, V gene, CDR3 DNA, CDR3 protein. A D gene is named only where the DNA matches it firmly. A clone size is listed for some rows: how often the clone was seen (once, few, many), or a class if it is expanded.

D: .
J: TRBJ2-5
size: few
V: TRBV29-1
DNA: TGCAGCGTTGAAATCCCTCCCCTGTTGGCGGGGACCCAGTACTTC
CDR3: CSVEIPPLLAGTQYF

D: TRBD1
J: TRBJ1-1
size: .
V: TRBV5-5
DNA: TGTACCAGCAGCAGAGCGACAGGGGGAGAAGCTTTCTTT
CDR3: CTSSRATGGEAFF

D: .
J: TRBJ2-5
size: few
V: TRBV30
DNA: TGTGCCTGGGGCTCGGCCGGGGCGTACCAAGAGACCCAGTACTTC
CDR3: CAWGSAGAYQETQYF

D: .
J: TRBJ1-2
size: .
V: TRBV4-1
DNA: TGCGCCAGCAGCCAAGAAGTGGCCCCATCGAAGGAGGGCTACACCTTC
CDR3: CASSQEVAPSKEGYTF

D: .
J: TRBJ1-1
size: .
V: TRBV20-1
DNA: TGCAGTGCTAGGCGACCCGGGGTCACTGAAGCTTTCTTT
CDR3: CSARRPGVTEAFF

D: TRBD2
J: TRBJ2-3
size: few
V: TRBV4-2
DNA: TGTGCCAGCAGCCAAGATGCCCTAGCGGGCACAGATACGCAGTATTTT
CDR3: CASSQDALAGTDTQYF

D: TRBD2
J: TRBJ2-7
size: .
V: TRBV13
DNA: TGTGCCAGCAGCTTGACTAGCGAGGGCTACGAGCAGTACTTC
CDR3: CASSLTSEGYEQYF

D: .
J: TRBJ2-1
size: few
V: TRBV28
DNA: TGTGCCAGCAGTCCCGCAGGGACGATTGGTGAGCAGTTCTTC
CDR3: CASSPAGTIGEQFF

D: TRBD1
J: TRBJ2-7
size: .
V: TRBV7-6
DNA: TGTGCCAGCAGCTTAGCCGGGACAGGGAACTACGAGCAGTACTTC
CDR3: CASSLAGTGNYEQYF

D: TRBD1
J: TRBJ1-5
size: .
V: TRBV4-2
DNA: TGTGCCAGCAGCCAAGAATCAGGCAGGGGGAAACGTGGCAATCAGCCCCAGCATTTT
CDR3: CASSQESGRGKRGNQPQHF

D: TRBD2
J: TRBJ2-3
size: once
V: TRBV10-3
DNA: TGTGCCATCAGTGTTACTAGCGGTACAGATACGCAGTATTTT
CDR3: CAISVTSGTDTQYF

D: TRBD2
J: TRBJ2-1
size: .
V: TRBV4-1
DNA: TGCGCCAGCAGCCTTAGCGGGGGGGCCTCCTACAATGAGCAGTTCTTC
CDR3: CASSLSGGASYNEQFF

D: TRBD1
J: TRBJ2-5
size: .
V: TRBV6-5
DNA: TGTGCCAGCAGTTCTACAGGGGCGGGAGAGACCCAGTACTTC
CDR3: CASSSTGAGETQYF

D: TRBD2
J: TRBJ2-7
size: few
V: TRBV3-1
DNA: TGTGCCAGCAGCCGGGAGACTAGCGCGATCGGCGAGCAGTACTTC
CDR3: CASSRETSAIGEQYF

D: .
J: TRBJ1-2
size: few
V: TRBV5-6
DNA: TGTGCCAGCAGCTGGGGGGAGCCGAACTATGGCTACACCTTC
CDR3: CASSWGEPNYGYTF

D: TRBD2
J: TRBJ2-5
size: few
V: TRBV3-1
DNA: TGTGCCAGCAGCCAAGCCGGGACTAAAGAAGAGACCCAGTACTTC
CDR3: CASSQAGTKEETQYF

D: .
J: TRBJ2-7
size: few
V: TRBV2
DNA: TGTGCCAGCACCGGGCGCAGGAAGGACTACGAGCAGTACTTC
CDR3: CASTGRRKDYEQYF

D: TRBD1
J: TRBJ1-2
size: .
V: TRBV27
DNA: TGTGCCAGCAGTCTCCTATCAGGGACGGGACAGGGTGGCTACACCTTC
CDR3: CASSLLSGTGQGGYTF

D: TRBD2
J: TRBJ2-1
size: few
V: TRBV6-1
DNA: TGTGCCAGCAGTGAAAACCCGGTGGGGACTAGCTCCTACAATGAGCAGTTCTTC
CDR3: CASSENPVGTSSYNEQFF

D: TRBD2
J: TRBJ2-1
size: .
V: TRBV27
DNA: TGTGCCAGCAGTTTATCGCGGCTAGCGGGTCGGGATGAGCAGTTCTTC
CDR3: CASSLSRLAGRDEQFF

D: .
J: TRBJ2-1
size: few
V: TRBV4-3
DNA: TGCGCCAGCACCCCCGAGACTTACAATGAGCAGTTCTTC
CDR3: CASTPETYNEQFF

D: .
J: TRBJ2-3
size: .
V: TRBV29-1
DNA: TGCAGCGTCCGGTCCCCCGGGGATACGCAGTATTTT
CDR3: CSVRSPGDTQYF

D: .
J: TRBJ2-1
size: .
V: TRBV5-1
DNA: TGCGCCAGCAGCTTGGTTGAGACTGGGAATGAGCAGTTCTTC
CDR3: CASSLVETGNEQFF

D: .
J: TRBJ2-2
size: many
V: TRBV12-3/TRBV12-4
DNA: TGTGCCAGCAGTTTAGTTTTTTCTAACACCGGGGAGCTGTTTTTT
CDR3: CASSLVFSNTGELFF

D: TRBD1
J: TRBJ1-4
size: few
V: TRBV4-2
DNA: TGTGCCAGCATGCGGACAGGGGGGGAAAAACTGTTTTTT
CDR3: CASMRTGGEKLFF

D: .
J: TRBJ2-6
size: .
V: TRBV5-1
DNA: TGCGCCACCAAGGGCGGTGGGGCCAACGTCCTGACTTTC
CDR3: CATKGGGANVLTF

D: .
J: TRBJ2-3
size: .
V: TRBV18
DNA: TGTGCCAGCTCACCGCGGCCCAACACAGATACGCAGTATTTT
CDR3: CASSPRPNTDTQYF

D: TRBD2
J: TRBJ2-7
size: many
V: TRBV12-3/TRBV12-4
DNA: TGTGCCAGCAGGGCTAGCGGACCATCCTACGAGCAGTACTTC
CDR3: CASRASGPSYEQYF